This T cell receptor (beta chain) emerged from a study of CD8 T cells in ankylosing spondylitis (dated by TCRdb to about 2017). The study in broad terms: T cell receptor beta repertoires were profiled in healthy donors and ankylosing spondylitis patients so that disease-linked TCR variants could be found. The full study cohort was made up of about 25 ankylosing spondylitis patients and over 90 healthy donors. Peripheral blood was sampled, and synovial fluid was also collected from ankylosing spondylitis patients.

Based on the germline V gene (reference sequence), the CDR1 and CDR2 sequences are SEHNR and FQNEAQ. The germline ends are 8 bases apart after V is trimmed by 5 bases and J by 0 bases. CDR3 length: 14 amino acids, cysteine to phenylalanine. CDR3 DNA only is kept here, 42 bases in frame from base 1. The instrument was an Illumina HiSeq 2500. TCR beta libraries were prepared by quantitative 5'-RACE with molecular barcodes. The paper's processing steps were these. To identify disease-linked TCR variants, a new computational method was used, one built on a probabilistic model of VDJ rearrangement. TCRdb ran its own pipeline on the public reads, namely fastp trimming at Q25 and MiXCR clone calling, and kept in-frame beta chains. All rows with the same CDR3 protein become a single entry with the most common DNA and genes. TCRdb assigned the V and J calls; the authors' analysis was not used. For this sample the table gives about 140,000 distinct CDR3 sequences, of which 10% to 12% were detected only once. 4.1% of the sample is in the top ten clones.

This clonotype was observed a handful of times. This receptor's antigen is unknown. Within one base of it there is no much larger clone, and no base qualities were kept. Overall study outcomes, separate from this receptor: Blood from ankylosing spondylitis patients appeared to be characterized by a TCR beta motif made up of under ten highly homologous amino acid variants. A CD8+ phenotype was shown by the disease-linked clones, which were found at relatively low frequencies in peripheral blood. Some motif variants had previously been reported in the synovial fluid and blood of reactive arthritis patients, which suggests shared mechanisms of disease initiation. According to the report, matched synovial fluid samples from ankylosing spondylitis patients were significantly enriched for the disease-linked clones.

The sequence was collected from a female donor with ankylosing spondylitis or in good health (not recorded which). Specimen: blood, either unsorted or a sorted T cell fraction (not recorded which). Rearrangement joined TRBV7-9 to TRBJ1-3; the D gene lacks a confident call. This receptor carries the CDR3 CASSQVGSGNTIYF. The DNA sequence is TGTGCCAGCAGCCAAGTGGGCTCTGGAAACACCATATATTTT.